This T cell receptor beta chain was sequenced for a study of cytomegalovirus exposure and HLA in healthy donors (dated by TCRdb to 2016 to 2017). Looking at the study overall: According to an earlier analysis of a few hundred of the donors, 150 million to 200 million T cells yielded 90 million to 140 million unique TCR beta sequences and roughly 280 Gb of sequence data. A later analysis re-analyzed previously published TCR beta repertoires from 600 to 850 donors and added high-resolution HLA genotyping to study TCR occurrence patterns. The study used immunosequencing to profile the T cell repertoires of 666 subjects and linked those repertoires to cytomegalovirus serostatus. The study aimed to test whether cataloging public T cell receptors could reveal signatures of past pathogen exposure. Donor age, sex, ethnicity and CMV serostatus were compiled together with the repertoire data. Among roughly 400 genotyped donors of the cohort, an average of approximately 220,000 unique TCR beta nucleotide sequences was sequenced per donor, of which 15% to 20% were non-productive. High-throughput TCR immunosequencing, statistical association of individual TCRs with disease status, and machine learning were combined to predict cytomegalovirus infection status. The number of typed donors differed by locus: 629-630 for A, B, C, DRB1 and DQB1; 500 to 550 for DQA1; 606 for DPA1; and around 490 for DPB1. Because of strong linkage in the cohort, roughly five DR-DQ haplotypes were treated as single units for association and clustering. A later genetic analysis used genome-wide SNP genotypes for about 55% of the 666 donors, treating that subset as a discovery cohort. In addition to the first cohort of roughly 670 subjects, a separate validation cohort of 130 or so different subjects was used. In an earlier analysis of 550 to 700 of the donors, high-throughput TCR beta sequencing was used to judge whether each TCR beta V gene segment behaved as functional or pseudogenic. All discovery cohort repertoires had been generated using a single sequencing platform. Around 320 gigabases of sequencing data and tens of millions of unique TCR sequences were included in an early release covering about 700 HLA-typed donors. HLA typing included class I and class II loci at four-digit resolution. Of the approximately 400 genotyped donors, about 80% fell in the genetic ancestry cluster associated with self-reported Caucasian donors. Rather than drawing on any new phenotypic data, the later analysis identified candidate immune exposures from TCR beta sequences and the way those sequences occurred across donors. The paper's findings and limits, for the study overall: Because counts were too low, 15 to 20 rarely observed V segments, including chromosome 9 orphons, were left out of the earlier analysis of 500 to 650 of the donors. A later analysis found that most CMV-associated TCR beta chains appeared HLA-restricted, with HLA associations seemingly driven largely by CMV exposure. A later genetic analysis associated a missense DCLRE1C variant with V-gene and J-gene trimming of TCR beta chains, and an independent cohort replicated the association. While some public TCRs were present in many individuals, most TCR sequences turned up only very rarely across donors. A cluster of highly shared sequence variants was judged likely to be a technical artifact of the sequencing pipeline. According to a later analysis, parvovirus B19, influenza, CMV and Epstein-Barr virus appeared linked to several top co-occurrence clusters. In vitro tests confirmed that a few of the cytomegalovirus-associated TCR beta chains recognize cytomegalovirus antigens. When HLA alleles, especially DR and DQ, strongly co-occurred, attributing TCR associations to individual alleles was difficult. Linkage disequilibrium might explain the correlated functional status among segregating V segments, but an unknown experimental factor could not be ruled out. In a later analysis, TCR association rates were found to vary across HLA loci, with the most associated TCRs seen for DRB1 alleles and the fewest for HLA-C alleles. Only TCR beta chains were sequenced in this cohort, and the absence of alpha or paired-chain data limited detectable features. The classifier was reported to diagnose cytomegalovirus status with high specificity and sensitivity in both the original and validation cohorts. A further reported finding was that TCR beta sequences accurately predicted the HLA-A and HLA-B alleles for most subjects in the first cohort. In the study, around 150 TCR beta chains were listed as associated with cytomegalovirus. A later analysis associated approximately 17,000 TCR beta sequences with specific HLA alleles at a false discovery rate of 0.05. Sequencing depth was assumed to be roughly uniform across donors in the presence/absence analyses, though that assumption may not hold. An earlier analysis of around 600 of the donors showed that most TCR beta V segments appeared in productive rearrangements either about 87% or about 30% of the time, which broadly matched IMGT annotations. Compared with equally common non-associated chains, HLA-associated TCR beta chains in a later analysis were more clonally expanded and had lower generation probabilities. Immune exposure information for the cohort was limited to CMV serostatus. According to the authors, the approach could potentially be generalized to other disease states and immunological phenotypes. In a later genetic analysis, fewer N-insertions in productive TCRs were reported among donors in an Asian-associated ancestry cluster than the roughly 640-donor mean. HLA typing was unavailable for some donors at each locus, so association tests used only the typed subset. Some IMGT-functional V segments, including TRBV6-2 and TRBV6-3, could not be distinguished by the 87-base-pair reads and were therefore excluded.

In the case of this clone: Its antigen is not yet known. No base qualities exist here, and no much larger clone lies one base off it.

The cohort consisted of some 670 healthy bone marrow donors. At the time of sampling, all cohort members were nominally healthy, though unrecorded immune exposures were likely present. The donor was CMV seronegative and was included in the group of about 350 seronegative cohort members. Every donor gave a peripheral blood sample, and the peripheral blood mononuclear cells from that sample were used for TCR beta sequencing. The Qiagen DNeasy Blood Extraction Kit was used to extract genomic DNA from the blood cell samples. Via the germline V gene, CDR1 is MDHEN and CDR2 SYDVKM. For this chain, trimming is 4 bases at the V end and 8 bases at the J end, and the number of junction bases without a gene match is 17. There are 18 amino acids in the CDR3, from cysteine to phenylalanine inclusive. Only the CDR3 part of the read is kept: 54 bases, read in frame from the first base. The library was prepared using the immunoSEQ multiplex PCR assay. The multiplex PCR relied on a mix of 60 forward primers for TCR Vbeta segments and 13 reverse primers for TCR Jbeta segments. The CDR3 region of rearranged TCR beta genes was amplified from genomic DNA with a multiplex PCR assay. On the Illumina HiSeq System, the amplified TCR beta libraries were sequenced as 87-base-pair reads. Concerning the study's data processing: In a later analysis, tens of millions of unique TCR beta chains were counted across the 666 repertoires, and some 10 million of these chains were shared by at least two donors. To remove PCR and sequencing errors, raw reads were error-corrected and collapsed into unique sequences using a nearest-neighbor algorithm that merged closely related sequences. CDR3 sequences were aligned to IMGT reference sequences to assign V, D and J gene segments. Each retained sequence needed at least a six-nucleotide match to both a V gene segment and a J gene segment. Rearrangements were called productive when the CDR3 lacked stop codons and stayed in frame with V and J; all others were non-productive. Following IMGT convention, CDR3 was defined as the stretch from the second conserved V-encoded cysteine up to the conserved J-encoded phenylalanine. The earlier analysis of about 640 of the donors excluded any sequence lacking an unambiguous match to a single V gene segment. In an earlier analysis of several hundred of the donors, V segments were called functional above 56.7% productive rearrangements and were called segregating when the between-donor standard deviation exceeded 5%. To diagnose cytomegalovirus status from the catalog of TCR beta chain sequences, a statistical classification framework was built. A later analysis assigned V and J genes by comparing TCR nucleotide sequences with IMGT/GENE-DB human TR gene sequences. A later analysis assigned CDR3 sequences and most-parsimonious VDJ recombination scenarios with the TCRdist pipeline. In a later analysis, every TCR beta chain was defined by the combination of its CDR3 amino acid sequence and its V-gene family, and reads without a unique V-gene family were dropped. In a later analysis, 450 to 600 highly shared, low-generation-probability nucleotide sequences were removed to address suspected cross-contamination and a sequencing artifact. For each public chain, a later analysis derived a clonal expansion index from normalized ranks of inferred template counts within each repertoire. Generation probabilities in a later analysis came from a VDJ recombination model fitted to out-of-frame rearrangements, and those results were checked against IGoR. A later analysis scored TCR-TCR, TCR-HLA and TCR-CMV co-occurrence with hypergeometric tests, applying a repertoire-size bias correction to TCR pairs. False discovery rates were estimated in a later analysis by permuting HLA or CMV assignments 20 times. In a later analysis, co-occurring TCRs were grouped with DBSCAN, and TCRdist sequence similarity was added when clustering was performed within HLA-allele-positive subsets. Co-occurrence clustering excluded repertoires with fewer than 30,000 or more than 120,000 public chains, plus five with anomalous nucleotide sharing. As stored in TCRdb, this immuneACCESS dataset retains in-frame rearrangements with V and J assigned. A fraction of the clones does not appear; measured against another copy, unresolved V genes explain less than half of the discrepancy, and the remainder lacks a known reason. V, J and clone size derive from that table, while D and trimming were established from the DNA sequence. Across this sample there are roughly 180,000 clones, with around 79% seen only once. The ten most abundant clones make up approximately 2.3% of the sample.

In this chain, TRBV28 is recombined with TRBJ2-1; TRBD2 agrees with 10 junctional bases. The sample was PBMCs. The TCR was taken from a female donor in good health and CMV-seronegative. The DNA sequence reads TGTGCCAGCAGTTCGTCTGCTCGGCGGACTAGCGGTCAAGATGAGCAGTTCTTC. Protein translation: CASSSSARRTSGQDEQFF.